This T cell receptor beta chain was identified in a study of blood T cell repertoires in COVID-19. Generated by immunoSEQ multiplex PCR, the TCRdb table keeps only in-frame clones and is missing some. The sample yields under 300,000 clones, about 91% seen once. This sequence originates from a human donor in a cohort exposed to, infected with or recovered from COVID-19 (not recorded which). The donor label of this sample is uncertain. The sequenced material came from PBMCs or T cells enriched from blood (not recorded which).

The CDR3 spells CASRERQGDTGYGYTF. The DNA for the CDR3 is TGTGCCAGCAGAGAAAGACAGGGGGATACGGGCTATGGCTACACCTTC. The chain employs TRBV6-6 and TRBJ1-2; 9 nucleotides line up with TRBD1. The germline CDR1 and CDR2 sequences are MNHNY and SVGAGI (reference sequence). Trimming at V came to 6 bases and at J to 4 bases, leaving 12 bases not matched to a gene. The CDR3 sequence is 16 residues long.